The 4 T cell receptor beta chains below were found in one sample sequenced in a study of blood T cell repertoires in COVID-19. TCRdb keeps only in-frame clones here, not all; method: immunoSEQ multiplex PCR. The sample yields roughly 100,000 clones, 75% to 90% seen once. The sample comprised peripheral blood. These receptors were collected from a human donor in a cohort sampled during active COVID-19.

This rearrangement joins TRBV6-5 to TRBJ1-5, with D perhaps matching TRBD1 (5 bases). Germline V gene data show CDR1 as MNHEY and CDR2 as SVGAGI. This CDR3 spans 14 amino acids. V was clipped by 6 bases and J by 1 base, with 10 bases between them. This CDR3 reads CASSPRGSNQPQHF. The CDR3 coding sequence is TGTGCCAGCAGCCCACGGGGGAGCAATCAGCCCCAGCATTTT.

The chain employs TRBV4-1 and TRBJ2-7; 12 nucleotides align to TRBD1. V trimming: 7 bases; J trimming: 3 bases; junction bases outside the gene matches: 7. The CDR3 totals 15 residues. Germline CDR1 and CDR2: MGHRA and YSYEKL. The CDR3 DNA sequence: TGCGCCAGCACCTGGGGGACAGGGGGCGTCTACGAGCAGTACTTC. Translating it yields CASTWGTGGVYEQYF.

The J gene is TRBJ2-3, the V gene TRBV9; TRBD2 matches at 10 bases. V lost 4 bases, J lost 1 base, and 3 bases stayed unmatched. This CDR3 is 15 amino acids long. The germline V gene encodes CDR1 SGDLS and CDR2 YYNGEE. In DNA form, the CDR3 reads TGTGCCAGCAGCTCCGGGACTAGCGGCACAGATACGCAGTATTTT. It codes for CASSSGTSGTDTQYF.

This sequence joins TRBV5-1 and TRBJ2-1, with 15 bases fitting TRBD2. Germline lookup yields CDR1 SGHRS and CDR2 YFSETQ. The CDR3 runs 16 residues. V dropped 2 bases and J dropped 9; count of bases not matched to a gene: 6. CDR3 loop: CASSLGLAGGPGEQFF. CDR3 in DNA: TGCGCCAGCAGCTTAGGACTAGCGGGGGGGCCTGGTGAGCAGTTCTTC.